The 5 T cell receptor beta chains given below trace back to one sample, sequenced in a study of cytomegalovirus exposure and HLA in healthy donors. 13 Jbeta primers and 60 Vbeta primers were used for the PCR. TCRdb's copy holds only in-frame clones and misses some; the assay was immunoSEQ multiplex PCR. This sample's table has about 42,000 clones. Sample: PBMCs. These receptors came from a man aged 30-40 years in good health and CMV-seronegative.

The rearrangement joins TRBV2 to TRBJ2-7; TRBD1 matches at 8 bases. Looked up from germline, CDR1 is SNHLY and CDR2 is FYNNEI. J was trimmed by 3 bases and V by 4 bases; bases with no gene match: 8. CDR3 length: 15 residues. The CDR3 protein is CASSVETGEIYEQYF. CDR3 in DNA: TGTGCCAGCAGTGTAGAGACAGGGGAAATCTACGAGCAGTACTTC.

The chain carries TRBV9 and TRBJ1-4, with TRBD1 matching 8 bases. This CDR3 has 14 amino acids. Trimming removed 3 bases from V and 8 bases from J; junction bases left unmatched: 6. Germline values: CDR1 SGDLS, CDR2 YYNGEE. DNA for the CDR3: TGTGCCAGCAGCGCCTCCGGGACAGGCGAAAAACTGTTTTTT. Its protein product is CASSASGTGEKLFF.

The rearrangement uses TRBV7-6 and TRBJ1-2; 9 bases align to TRBD1. CDR3 size: 16 residues. Germline V gene lookup returns CDR1 SGHVS and CDR2 FNYEAQ. The ends lost 3 bases at V and 4 bases at J; junction bases unmatched: 9. Here the CDR3 reads CASSFDPGTGTYGYTF. DNA of the CDR3: TGTGCCAGCAGCTTCGACCCCGGGACAGGGACCTATGGCTACACCTTC. The full variable domain, in which reference TRBV7-6 and TRBJ1-2 provide the parts outside the CDR3, is GAGVSQSPRYKVTKRGQDVALRCDPISGHVSLYWYRQALGQGPEFLTYFNYEAQQDKSGLPNDRFSAERPEGSISTLTIQRTEQRDSAMYRCASSFDPGTGTYGYTFGSGTRLTVV.

Here the CDR3 reads CASSFSGFSYEQYF. CDR3 in DNA: TGTGCCAGTAGTTTTAGCGGGTTCTCCTACGAGCAGTACTTC. The rearrangement uses TRBV19 and TRBJ2-7; 7 bases align to TRBD2. The germline gives CDR1 LNHDA, CDR2 SQIVND (reference sequence). Germline trimming cut 5 bases from V and 0 bases from J; bases unmatched to any gene: 4. This CDR3 contains 14 residues.

V is TRBV19 and J is TRBJ1-1; 10 nucleotides align to TRBD1. Germline V gene lookup returns CDR1 LNHDA and CDR2 SQIVND (reference sequence). V lost 4 bases and J lost 5; bases outside the gene matches: 1. CDR3 length equals 13 residues. The chain's CDR3 is CASSRDRGTEAFF. CDR3 in DNA: TGTGCCAGTAGTAGGGACAGGGGTACTGAAGCTTTCTTT. Full variable domain (outside the CDR3, taken from reference TRBV19 and TRBJ1-1): DGGITQSPKYLFRKEGQNVTLSCEQNLNHDAMYWYRQDPGQGLRLIYYSQIVNDFQKGDIAEGYSVSREKKESFPLTVTSAQKNPTAFYLCASSRDRGTEAFFGQGTRLTVV.